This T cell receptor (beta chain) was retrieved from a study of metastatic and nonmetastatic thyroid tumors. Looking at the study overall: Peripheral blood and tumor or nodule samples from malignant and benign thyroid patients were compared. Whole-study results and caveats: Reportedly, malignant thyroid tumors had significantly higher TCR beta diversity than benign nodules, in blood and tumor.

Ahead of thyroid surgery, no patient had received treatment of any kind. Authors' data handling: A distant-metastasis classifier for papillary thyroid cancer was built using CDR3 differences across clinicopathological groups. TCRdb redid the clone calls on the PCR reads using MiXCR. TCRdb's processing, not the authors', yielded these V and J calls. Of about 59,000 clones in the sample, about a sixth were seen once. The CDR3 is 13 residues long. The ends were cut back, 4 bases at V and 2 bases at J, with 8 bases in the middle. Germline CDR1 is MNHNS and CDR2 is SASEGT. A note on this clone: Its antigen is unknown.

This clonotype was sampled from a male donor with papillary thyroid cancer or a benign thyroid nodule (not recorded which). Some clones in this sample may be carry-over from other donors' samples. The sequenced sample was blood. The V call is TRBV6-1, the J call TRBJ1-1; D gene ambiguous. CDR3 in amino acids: CASSGTYNTEAFF. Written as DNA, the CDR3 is TGTGCCAGCAGTGGCACATATAACACTGAAGCTTTCTTT.